What follows are 3 T cell receptor beta chains derived from one specimen sequenced in a study of blood T cell repertoires in COVID-19. Assay used: immunoSEQ multiplex PCR; TCRdb lists only in-frame clones, some missing. The table lists hundreds of thousands of clones, roughly 90% of them singletons, with almost 9.5% in the top ten. Sequencing used PBMCs or T cells enriched from blood (not recorded which). All receptors come from a woman in her twenties or thirties who had recovered from COVID-19.

The rearrangement uses TRBV6-5 and TRBJ1-2, with D uncertain. Germline CDR1 and CDR2: MNHEY and SVGAGI. Trimming removed 2 bases at V and 0 bases at J, with 10 bases between. The CDR3 is 15 residues long. The CDR3 DNA reads TGTGCCAGCAGTTACGAGGAAGGAACTAACTATGGCTACACCTTC. Translating gives CASSYEEGTNYGYTF.

The CDR3 nucleotides read TGTGCCAGCAGCTTTTCCCCTACCGAGCAGTTCTTC. Translating it yields CASSFSPTEQFF. The rearrangement joins TRBV11-3 to TRBJ2-1; D is unresolved. Germline CDR1 reads SGHNT; CDR2 reads YENEEA. This CDR3 has 12 amino acids. Trimming stripped 3 bases from V and 10 bases from J, with 10 bases between.

As to this clone: The same CDR3 can be traced to other DNA sequences in this sample. The genes are TRBV29-1 and TRBJ2-7, with D maybe TRBD2 (7 bases). V shed 5 bases and J shed 2 bases, with 10 bases lying between them. This CDR3 region has 12 residues. Germline V gene sequence: CDR1 SQVTM, CDR2 ANQGSEA. CDR3 coding DNA: TGCAGCGTTCGGGGGGCTACCTACGAGCAGTACTTC. Translated: CSVRGATYEQYF.